These 15 T cell receptor beta chains were sequenced from one sample in a study of blood T cell repertoires in COVID-19. The assay was immunoSEQ multiplex PCR, and TCRdb's table has in-frame clones only and misses some. The repertoire has 25,000 to 35,000 clones, over 75% of them found once; the top ten carry roughly 15%. Sequences were obtained from peripheral blood. The source is a man in his 70s with active COVID-19.

This clone turned up a few times. This chain links TRBV20-1 with TRBJ1-5, with D maybe TRBD1 (5 bases). V gave up 3 bases and J gave up 5 bases, with 11 bases separating them. The CDR3 runs to 13 residues. Per the germline V gene, CDR1 is DFQATT and CDR2 is SNEGSKA (reference sequence). For the CDR3, the DNA is TGCAGTGCTAGTATGCCAGGGTATCAGCCCCAGCATTTT. This translates into CSASMPGYQPQHF.

In this sample, this clone turned up a few times. V is TRBV28 and J is TRBJ1-3; 7 nucleotides match TRBD1. CDR1 MDHEN and CDR2 SYDVKM come from the germline V gene. This CDR3 is built from 16 residues. The ends lost 4 bases at V and 4 bases at J; junction bases unmatched: 10. The CDR3 here is CASSYIKGAQGNTIYF. DNA of the CDR3: TGTGCCAGCAGTTACATTAAGGGGGCGCAAGGAAACACCATATATTTT.

The chain links TRBV11-3 to TRBJ2-7; TRBD2 is a possible D gene (6 bases). Per germline, CDR1 SGHNT and CDR2 YENEEA. This CDR3 has 14 residues. The germline V and J ends were trimmed by 7 bases and 5 bases, with 18 bases remaining between them. The DNA for the CDR3 is TGTGCCAGCACTGAAGAGGAGGGGACGCACGAGCAGTACTTC. This translates into CASTEEEGTHEQYF.

The J gene is TRBJ1-6, the V gene TRBV5-1; 7 nucleotides agree with TRBD1. Germline lookup yields CDR1 SGHRS and CDR2 YFSETQ. CDR3 length equals 14 residues. Trimming at V came to 3 bases and at J to 6 bases, leaving 3 bases not matched to a gene. Here the CDR3 reads CASSWGDSNSPLHF. DNA of the CDR3: TGCGCCAGCAGCTGGGGGGACAGTAATTCACCCCTCCACTTT.

This clone was detected only once. V is TRBV28 and J is TRBJ1-2; 9 nucleotides align to TRBD1. CDR1 MDHEN and CDR2 SYDVKM come from the germline V gene. The CDR3 runs to 12 residues. V lost 10 bases, J lost 2 bases, and 2 bases stayed unmatched. In DNA form, the CDR3 reads TGTGCCACCGGACAGGGGAACTATGGCTACACCTTC. Its protein product is CATGQGNYGYTF.

In this sample, this clone turned up a few times. The chain couples TRBV3-1 (or the pseudogene TRBV3-2) to TRBJ2-7, with 8 bases identical to TRBD1. Trimming removed 3 bases from V and 1 base from J; junction bases left unmatched: 8. The V gene's germline CDR1 is LGHDT and CDR2 YNNKEL (reference sequence). The CDR3 sequence is 16 residues long. The CDR3 bases are TGTGCCAGCAGCCAGAGCCGGACAGGGAGATCCTACGAGCAGTACTTC. Translating gives CASSQSRTGRSYEQYF.

The chain has TRBV2 and TRBJ2-7, with 9 bases matching TRBD1. Trimming removed 6 bases from V and 6 bases from J; junction bases left unmatched: 18. Germline CDR1 SNHLY, CDR2 FYNNEI. The CDR3 covers 17 residues. CDR3 region: CASRAKPGQGTVSEQYF. Written as DNA, the CDR3 is TGTGCCAGCAGGGCCAAACCGGGACAGGGAACGGTCTCCGAGCAGTACTTC.

The V and J genes are TRBV19 and TRBJ1-3, with D maybe TRBD1 (6 bases). V lost 1 base to trimming and J lost 9 bases, with 16 bases between them. Germline V gives CDR1 LNHDA, CDR2 SQIVND (reference sequence). CDR3 size: 15 residues. CDR3 sequence reads: CASSIGNSSRGTIYF. In nucleotides, the CDR3 is TGTGCCAGTAGTATAGGTAACAGCTCCAGGGGCACCATATATTTT.

J is TRBJ1-6 and V is TRBV5-6, with a weak D call TRBD1 (6 bases). The germline gives CDR1 SGHDT, CDR2 YYEEEE. This CDR3 is built from 16 residues. Trimming removed 4 bases at V and 0 bases at J, with 11 bases between. CDR3 amino acids: CASSPDRSSYNSPLHF. In nucleotides, the CDR3 is TGTGCCAGCAGCCCCGACAGGAGCTCCTATAATTCACCCCTCCACTTT. Complete variable domain (other parts from reference TRBV5-6 and TRBJ1-6): DAGVTQSPTHLIKTRGQQVTLRCSPKSGHDTVSWYQQALGQGPQFIFQYYEEEERQRGNFPDRFSGHQFPNYSSELNVNALLLGDSALYLCASSPDRSSYNSPLHFGNGTRLTVT.

The chain joins TRBV7-2 to TRBJ2-7, with 11 bases that match TRBD2. Germline assignment: CDR1 SGHTA and CDR2 FQGNSA. V was clipped by 5 bases and J by 2 bases; unmatched bases: 5. There are 15 residues in the CDR3. The DNA for the CDR3 is TGTGCCAGCAGCCCAAGGACTAGCGGGCCCTACGAGCAGTACTTC. The encoded protein is CASSPRTSGPYEQYF.

This clone came up once. The V gene is TRBV5-1, the J gene TRBJ2-5; D may be TRBD1 (6 bases). The CDR3 is 12 residues long. Germline V lookup: CDR1 SGHRS, CDR2 YFSETQ. Trimming shortened V by 4 bases and J by 5 bases, and 9 bases separated the two germline ends. DNA of the CDR3: TGCGCCAGCAGCGGAGGACAGGAGACCCAGTACTTC. Protein sequence: CASSGGQETQYF.

This clone occurred once. The chain employs TRBV5-1 and TRBJ2-3, with 7 bases that match TRBD2. This CDR3 is 14 amino acids long. V was clipped by 4 bases and J by 2 bases; unmatched bases: 4. Germline values: CDR1 SGHRS, CDR2 YFSETQ. DNA for the CDR3: TGCGCCAGCAGCGGGAGCGGGGCCACAGATACGCAGTATTTT. Amino acid sequence: CASSGSGATDTQYF.

The V call is TRBV30, the J call TRBJ2-1, with a weak D call TRBD1 (5 bases). Trimming took off 2 bases at V and 6 bases at J, with 14 bases between the two ends. The CDR3 has 14 amino acids. CDR1 is GTSNPN and CDR2 is SVGIG in the germline V gene (reference sequence). The CDR3 coding sequence is TGTGCCTGGAGTATAGGCGTAAGGGGCAATGAGCAGTTCTTC. It is translated as CAWSIGVRGNEQFF.

The genes are TRBV2 and TRBJ2-2; 8 bases fit TRBD1. Germline lookup yields CDR1 SNHLY and CDR2 FYNNEI. After removal of 7 bases from V and 7 bases from J, the junction contained 11 bases not matched to a gene. This CDR3 is 15 amino acids long. The CDR3 nucleotides are TGTGCCAGCATACTAGACAGGGGTTCAGTCGGGGAGCTGTTTTTT. Translation: CASILDRGSVGELFF.

This clone was seen only once. The gene calls are TRBV13 and TRBJ2-1; 10 bases match TRBD2. The CDR3 runs 16 residues. Germline loops: CDR1 PRHDT, CDR2 FYEKMQ (reference sequence). J gave up 8 bases and V 2 bases, and 9 bases lay outside the gene matches. The CDR3 region is CASSLWASGGTHEQFF. The CDR3 DNA reads as TGTGCCAGCAGCTTATGGGCTAGCGGGGGAACCCATGAGCAGTTCTTC.